This T cell receptor beta chain was observed in a study of OX40 agonist ivuxolimab in advanced cancers. On the study more broadly: At 0.01 to 10 mg/kg, ivuxolimab was administered intravenously to patients every 2 weeks. Partial responses, seen in three patients, involved one hepatocellular carcinoma and two cutaneous melanomas. Aged about 23 to 90 with a mean of 60 years, they were about 83% male.

Profiling relied on immunoSEQ multiplex PCR, and the TCRdb table lists in-frame clones only, not all of them. The sample has 55,000 to 80,000 clones, around 86% seen once. J gave up 1 base and V 7 bases, and 4 bases lay outside the gene matches. Germline loops: CDR1 SNHLY, CDR2 FYNNEI. CDR3 length: 14 amino acids. This receptor was taken from an adult with an advanced solid tumor such as melanoma, head and neck, liver or kidney cancer. Sample: CD4+ or CD8+ T cells sorted from blood, taken in a trial of the OX40 agonist ivuxolimab. V and J are TRBV2 and TRBJ2-3; 8 bases agree with TRBD2. Here the CDR3 reads CASKSGGGTDTQYF. CDR3 bases: TGTGCCAGCAAATCGGGAGGGGGCACAGATACGCAGTATTTT.